The next 19 T cell receptor beta chains were all read from a single sample in a study of blood T cell repertoires in COVID-19. Clones were read by immunoSEQ multiplex PCR, and TCRdb kept only the in-frame ones, dropping some. The table lists some 160,000 clones, 85% to 90% of them singletons. The material sequenced was peripheral blood. The receptors come from a woman between 65 and 79 years old with COVID-19, enrolled during active disease.

The sample holds a few counts of this clone. The J gene is TRBJ1-2, the V gene TRBV28; D is ambiguous. V was trimmed by 6 bases and J by 4 bases, leaving 9 bases between them. Germline-derived CDR1 and CDR2 are MDHEN and SYDVKM. The CDR3 consists of 12 residues. The CDR3: CASRFPIYGYTF. DNA of the CDR3: TGTGCCAGCAGATTTCCCATCTATGGCTACACCTTC.

This sequence joins TRBV9 and TRBJ2-2, with 9 bases matching TRBD2. Germline V lookup: CDR1 SGDLS, CDR2 YYNGEE. V was clipped by 0 bases and J by 6 bases; unmatched bases: 9. CDR3 size: 17 residues. The CDR3: CASSVDGAGGPAGELFF. For the CDR3, the DNA is TGTGCCAGCAGCGTAGACGGAGCGGGGGGCCCGGCCGGGGAGCTGTTTTTT.

The chain carries TRBV11-2 and TRBJ1-3, with TRBD1 identical over 8 bases. Losses at the gene ends were 2 bases for V and 15 bases for J; bases not matched to a gene: 6. CDR3 size: 12 residues. Germline-derived CDR1 and CDR2 are SGHAT and FQNNGV. CDR3: CASSLQGAPRYF. In nucleotides, the CDR3 is TGTGCCAGCAGCTTACAGGGGGCCCCCCGATATTTT.

The chain is built from TRBV19 and TRBJ1-1, with 9 bases lining up with TRBD1. The V segment lost 5 bases and the J segment 11 bases; nucleotides outside the gene matches: 18. The length of the CDR3 is 16 residues. The germline V gene has CDR1 LNHDA and CDR2 SQIVND (reference sequence). CDR3 coding DNA: TGTGCCAGTAGTCCACTACCAGGACAGGGGAATGCGGGGGCTTTCTTT. Its translation: CASSPLPGQGNAGAFF.

The chain is built from TRBV19 and TRBJ2-3, with D unresolved. CDR3 size: 12 residues. V was pared by 3 bases and J by 4 bases, with 5 bases between. Germline CDR1 and CDR2: LNHDA and SQIVND (reference sequence). The CDR3 sequence: CASSIAADTQYF. For the CDR3, the DNA is TGTGCCAGTAGTATCGCGGCAGATACGCAGTATTTT.

The chain is built from TRBV11-2 and TRBJ2-3, with a possible D match to TRBD2 (6 bases). With 1 base removed from V and 2 bases from J, the gap between germline ends came to 16 bases. Germline assignment: CDR1 SGHAT and CDR2 FQNNGV. The CDR3 contains 17 residues. CDR3 coding DNA: TGTGCCAGCAGCTTAGCAGGTGGCGGGGCCCTCACAGATACGCAGTATTTT. Protein product: CASSLAGGGALTDTQYF.

This chain joins TRBV6-5 and TRBJ2-7, with 12 bases that match TRBD2. From germline, CDR1 is MNHEY and CDR2 SVGAGI. The V gene end was trimmed by 5 bases and the J gene end by 6 bases; junction bases not matched to a gene: 8. This CDR3 spans 15 amino acids. The CDR3 DNA follows: TGTGCCAGCAGTACCCCTAGCGGGGGGGCTACCGAGCAGTACTTC. Amino acid sequence: CASSTPSGGATEQYF.

This chain joins TRBV7-3 and TRBJ1-6; no firm D call. Germline lookup yields CDR1 SGHTA and CDR2 FQGTGA. V lost 5 bases, J lost 8 bases, and 10 bases lay in between. This CDR3 is built from 13 residues. The CDR3 DNA follows: TGTGCCAGCAGCCTTATGCGAGATTCACCCCTCCACTTT. This gives the protein CASSLMRDSPLHF.

The CDR3 sequence is CASRDRGAWNEQFF. DNA for the CDR3: TGTGCCAGTAGAGACAGGGGGGCATGGAATGAGCAGTTCTTC. This chain uses TRBV19 with TRBJ2-1; 9 nucleotides align to TRBD1. Germline V gives CDR1 LNHDA, CDR2 SQIVND (reference sequence). This CDR3 is 14 amino acids long. With 6 bases clipped from V and 7 bases from J, the junction kept 7 bases outside the gene matches.

This clone was detected only once. The chain employs TRBV10-3 and TRBJ2-3, with 8 bases lining up with TRBD2. The germline gives CDR1 ENHRY, CDR2 SYGVKD. Trimming cost V 10 bases and J 4 bases; bases outside gene matches: 10. This CDR3 has 14 amino acids. CDR3 bases: TGTGCCAGCAAACCGGGACTAGGGGCAGATACGCAGTATTTT. Amino acid sequence: CASKPGLGADTQYF.

This clone was seen just once. The chain is built from TRBV10-1 and TRBJ2-3, with 13 bases identical to TRBD2. J lost 8 bases, V lost 0 bases, and 14 bases had no gene match. Germline V gene sequence: CDR1 WNHNN, CDR2 SYGVQD (reference sequence). The CDR3 contains 19 residues. CDR3 protein: CASSESGGLAGRPLGTQYF. CDR3 coding DNA: TGCGCCAGCAGTGAGTCAGGGGGACTAGCGGGGCGGCCCCTGGGTACGCAGTATTTT.

In this sample, this clone turned up once. The chain links TRBV5-1 to TRBJ1-2; the D is unclear. V was trimmed by 3 bases and J by 5 bases, leaving 17 bases between them. Germline V gene sequence: CDR1 SGHRS, CDR2 YFSETQ. The CDR3 runs 15 residues. CDR3 sequence reads: CASSYGNSNSYGYTF. For the CDR3, the DNA is TGCGCCAGCAGCTACGGGAACAGCAATTCTTATGGCTACACCTTC.

There are a few counts of this clone. V usage is TRBV7-3 and J usage is TRBJ2-1, with D unresolved. Germline loops: CDR1 SGHTA, CDR2 FQGTGA. Between the trimmed V and J ends, which lost 7 bases and 6 bases, there was a span of 10 bases. The CDR3 runs 12 residues. CDR3 DNA sequence: TGTGCCAGCACCTCGGGTATCAATGAGCAGTTCTTC. Translation gives CASTSGINEQFF.

This sequence joins TRBV7-3 and TRBJ1-3; no clear D. Germline-derived CDR1 and CDR2 are SGHTA and FQGTGA. The ends were cut back, 2 bases at V and 0 bases at J, with 5 bases in the middle. This CDR3 is 14 amino acids long. CDR3 loop: CASSLGSSGNTIYF. The DNA for the CDR3 is TGTGCCAGCAGCTTAGGCAGCTCTGGAAACACCATATATTTT.

V and J are TRBV7-2 and TRBJ1-6; the D gene is possibly TRBD1 (6 bases). The V gene lost 1 base and the J gene lost 5 bases, with 6 bases spanning the gap. Germline CDR1 is SGHTA and CDR2 is FQGNSA. The CDR3 is made up of 14 amino acids. The CDR3 bases are TGTGCCAGCAGCTTAGACAGGGATAATTCACCCCTCCACTTT. Translating gives CASSLDRDNSPLHF.

The chain links TRBV7-3 to TRBJ1-1; TRBD1 is a possible D gene (6 bases). Deletions cut 6 bases from V and 14 bases from J, with 22 bases between. Germline-derived CDR1 and CDR2 are SGHTA and FQGTGA. The CDR3 spans 13 residues. The chain's CDR3 is CASSGQTTTNVFF. The DNA of the CDR3 is TGTGCCAGCAGTGGACAGACTACCACGAATGTCTTCTTT.

This chain joins TRBV9 and TRBJ2-3; TRBD2 matches at 7 bases. After removal of 3 bases from V and 7 bases from J, the junction contained 23 bases not matched to a gene. The CDR3 is 19 amino acids. CDR1 is SGDLS, CDR2 YYNGEE, per germline. CDR3 sequence (DNA): TGTGCCAGCAGCGCTCGATCTAATTACGCCGGGAGGAAAGGAAATACGCAGTATTTT. It is translated as CASSARSNYAGRKGNTQYF.

In DNA, the CDR3 is TGTGCCAGCAGTTTGACAGGGGAGGATTCACCCCTCCACTTT. Encoded protein: CASSLTGEDSPLHF. The rearrangement joins TRBV3-1 (or the pseudogene TRBV3-2) to TRBJ1-6, with 8 bases aligning to TRBD1. There are 14 residues in the CDR3. Germline lookup yields CDR1 LGHDT and CDR2 YNNKEL (reference sequence). V lost 6 bases to trimming and J lost 8 bases; unmatched junction nucleotides: 6.

The chain is built from TRBV24-1 and TRBJ2-5, with 8 nucleotides matching TRBD1. This CDR3 is built from 13 residues. The ends lost 5 bases at V and 5 bases at J; junction bases unmatched: 3. Germline V gives CDR1 KGHDR, CDR2 SFDVKD. CDR3 sequence: CATSANRGETQYF. The CDR3, as DNA: TGTGCCACCAGTGCAAACAGGGGGGAGACCCAGTACTTC.